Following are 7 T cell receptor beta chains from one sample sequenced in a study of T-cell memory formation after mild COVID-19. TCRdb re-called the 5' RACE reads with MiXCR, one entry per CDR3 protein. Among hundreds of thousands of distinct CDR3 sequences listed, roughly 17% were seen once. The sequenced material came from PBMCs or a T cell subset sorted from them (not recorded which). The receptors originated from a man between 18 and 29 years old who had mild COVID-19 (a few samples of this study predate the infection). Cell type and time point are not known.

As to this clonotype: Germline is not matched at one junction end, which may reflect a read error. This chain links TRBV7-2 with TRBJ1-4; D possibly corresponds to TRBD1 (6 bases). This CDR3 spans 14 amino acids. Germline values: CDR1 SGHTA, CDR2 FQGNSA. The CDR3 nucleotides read TGTGCCAGCAGCCTACCGGGGGGGCGTGAAAAACTGATTTTT. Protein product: CASSLPGGREKLIF.

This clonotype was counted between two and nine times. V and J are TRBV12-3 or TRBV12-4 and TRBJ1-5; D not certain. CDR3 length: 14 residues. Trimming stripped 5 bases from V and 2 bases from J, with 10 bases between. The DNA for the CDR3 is TGTGCCAGCAGTAGGGCTGGAGGCAATCAGCCCCAGCATTTT. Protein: CASSRAGGNQPQHF.

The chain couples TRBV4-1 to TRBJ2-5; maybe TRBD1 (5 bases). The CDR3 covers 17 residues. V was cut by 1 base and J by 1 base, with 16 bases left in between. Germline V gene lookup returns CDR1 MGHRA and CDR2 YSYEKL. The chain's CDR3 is CASSQVLTGQLQETQYF. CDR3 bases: TGCGCCAGCAGCCAAGTACTAACCGGACAACTCCAAGAGACCCAGTACTTC.

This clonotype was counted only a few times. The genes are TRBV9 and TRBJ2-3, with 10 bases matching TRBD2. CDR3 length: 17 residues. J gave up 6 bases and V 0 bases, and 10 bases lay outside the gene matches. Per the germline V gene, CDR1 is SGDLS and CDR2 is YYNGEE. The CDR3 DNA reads TGTGCCAGCAGCGTAGTTGGGAGCAGCGGGGGGGCCGATACGCAGTATTTT. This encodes CASSVVGSSGGADTQYF.

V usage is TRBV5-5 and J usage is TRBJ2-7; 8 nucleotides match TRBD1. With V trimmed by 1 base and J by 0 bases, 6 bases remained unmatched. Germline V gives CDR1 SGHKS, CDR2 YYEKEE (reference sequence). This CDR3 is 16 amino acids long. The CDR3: CASSLLGQGSSYEQYF. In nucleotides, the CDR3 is TGTGCCAGCAGCTTGTTAGGACAGGGCAGCTCCTACGAGCAGTACTTC.

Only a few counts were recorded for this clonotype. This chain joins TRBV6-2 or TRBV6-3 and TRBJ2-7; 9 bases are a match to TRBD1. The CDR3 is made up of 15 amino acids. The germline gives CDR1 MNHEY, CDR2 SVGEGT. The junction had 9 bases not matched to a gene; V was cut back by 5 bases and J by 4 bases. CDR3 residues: CASSKGQGHGYEQYF. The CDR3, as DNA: TGTGCCAGCAGTAAGGGACAGGGCCATGGATACGAGCAGTACTTC.

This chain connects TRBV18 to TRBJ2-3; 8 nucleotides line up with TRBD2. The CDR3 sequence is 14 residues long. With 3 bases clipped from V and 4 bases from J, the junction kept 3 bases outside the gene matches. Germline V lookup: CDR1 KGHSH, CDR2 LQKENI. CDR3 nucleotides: TGTGCCAGCTCACCGGGACTAGTGTCAGATACGCAGTATTTT. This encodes CASSPGLVSDTQYF.